Many counts were recorded for the clone carrying this T cell receptor (beta chain). As yet, its antigen is unknown. This sample is part of a study of T cell repertoires in cytomegalovirus infection. Trimming took 5 bases from V and 2 from J, leaving 15 bases between them. The CDR3 is 15 residues long. CDR1 and CDR2 from the germline V gene are SGHTA and FQGNSA. TCRdb redid the calling of the reads with MiXCR, one entry per CDR3 protein. The sample contains about 220,000 distinct CDR3 sequences, about 39% of which appear only once. This receptor was taken from a human donor in good health (CMV status not recorded). Some clones in this sample may be carry-over from other donors' samples. Sequencing was performed on CD8+ T cells from cultured PBMCs, taken from culture after CMV antigen stimulation. The chain employs TRBV7-2 and TRBJ1-2, with D possibly TRBD1 on 6 matching bases. In DNA form, the CDR3 reads TGTGCCAGCAGCACCGGACAGTGGGGCAACTATGGCTACACCTTC. The encoded protein is CASSTGQWGNYGYTF. The variable domain in full, completed from reference TRBV7-2 and TRBJ1-2, reads GAGVSQSPSNKVTEKGKDVELRCDPISGHTALYWYRQSLGQGLEFLIYFQGNSAPDKSGLPSDRFSAERTGGSVSTLTIQRTQQEDSAVYLCASSTGQWGNYGYTFGSGTRLTVV.